The sequence of this T cell receptor beta chain was determined in a study of cytomegalovirus exposure and HLA in healthy donors. A word on this clone: Its antigen remains unknown.

The primer mix had 60 Vbeta and 13 Jbeta primers. Method: immunoSEQ multiplex PCR; TCRdb's copy keeps in-frame clones and lacks some. The repertoire has 150,000 to 160,000 clones, 65% to 80% of them found once; the top ten carry about 2.6%. Points from the study as a whole: The classifier, whose performance was assessed in both the original and validation cohorts, reportedly diagnosed cytomegalovirus status with high specificity and sensitivity. Specific recognition of CMV antigens was confirmed in vitro for a few chains (all CMV-associated).

The CDR3 runs to 15 residues. The germline V gene has CDR1 SNHLY and CDR2 FYNNEI. Trimming removed 7 bases from V and 2 bases from J, with 16 bases in between. The genes are TRBV2 and TRBJ2-3; D might be TRBD1 (6 bases). Sequencing was performed on PBMCs. The receptor comes from a man younger than 35 in good health and CMV-seronegative. This CDR3 is CASIAGAPYTDTQYF. DNA of the CDR3: TGTGCCAGCATCGCAGGGGCGCCCTACACAGATACGCAGTATTTT.